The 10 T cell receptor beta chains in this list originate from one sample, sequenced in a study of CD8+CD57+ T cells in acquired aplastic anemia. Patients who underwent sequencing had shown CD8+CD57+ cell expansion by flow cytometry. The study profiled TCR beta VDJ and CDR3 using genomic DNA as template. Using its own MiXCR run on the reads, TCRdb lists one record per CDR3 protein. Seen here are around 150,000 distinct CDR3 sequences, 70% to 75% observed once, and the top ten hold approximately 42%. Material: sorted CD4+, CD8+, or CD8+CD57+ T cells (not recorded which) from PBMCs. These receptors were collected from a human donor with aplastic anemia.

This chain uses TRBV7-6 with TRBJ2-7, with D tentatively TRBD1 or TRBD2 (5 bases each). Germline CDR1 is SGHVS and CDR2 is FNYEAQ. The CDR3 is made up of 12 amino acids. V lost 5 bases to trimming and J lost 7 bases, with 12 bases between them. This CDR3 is CASSLGTREQYF. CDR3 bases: TGTGCCAGCAGCCTAGGGACCAGGGAGCAGTACTTC.

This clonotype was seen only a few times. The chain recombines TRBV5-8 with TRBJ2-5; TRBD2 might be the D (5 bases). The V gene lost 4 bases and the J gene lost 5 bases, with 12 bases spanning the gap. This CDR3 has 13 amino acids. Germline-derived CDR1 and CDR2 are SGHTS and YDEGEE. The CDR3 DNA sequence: TGTGCCAGCAGCCAGTCGATAGCGGAGACCCAGTACTTC. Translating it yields CASSQSIAETQYF.

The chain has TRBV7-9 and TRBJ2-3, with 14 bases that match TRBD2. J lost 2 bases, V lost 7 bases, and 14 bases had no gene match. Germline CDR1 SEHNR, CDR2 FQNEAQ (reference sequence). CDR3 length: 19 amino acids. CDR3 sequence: CASTPGTSGRDGFTDTQYF. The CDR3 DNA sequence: TGTGCCAGCACCCCCGGGACTAGCGGGAGAGATGGTTTCACAGATACGCAGTATTTT.

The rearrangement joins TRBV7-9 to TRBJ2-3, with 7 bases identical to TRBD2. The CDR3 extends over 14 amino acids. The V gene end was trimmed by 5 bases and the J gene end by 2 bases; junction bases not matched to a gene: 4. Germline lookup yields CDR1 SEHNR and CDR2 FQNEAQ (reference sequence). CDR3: CASSTRDYTDTQYF. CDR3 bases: TGTGCCAGCAGCACCCGGGACTACACAGATACGCAGTATTTT. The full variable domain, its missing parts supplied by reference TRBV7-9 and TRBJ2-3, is DTGVSQNPRHKITKRGQNVTFRCDPISEHNRLYWYRQTLGQGPEFLTYFQNEAQLEKSRLLSDRFSAERPKGSFSTLEIQRTEQGDSAMYLCASSTRDYTDTQYFGPGTRLTVL.

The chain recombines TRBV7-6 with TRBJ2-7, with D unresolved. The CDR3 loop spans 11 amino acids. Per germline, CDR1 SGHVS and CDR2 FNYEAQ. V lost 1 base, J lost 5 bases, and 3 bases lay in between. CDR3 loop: CASSLDHEQYF. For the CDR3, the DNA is TGTGCCAGCAGCTTAGACCACGAGCAGTACTTC.

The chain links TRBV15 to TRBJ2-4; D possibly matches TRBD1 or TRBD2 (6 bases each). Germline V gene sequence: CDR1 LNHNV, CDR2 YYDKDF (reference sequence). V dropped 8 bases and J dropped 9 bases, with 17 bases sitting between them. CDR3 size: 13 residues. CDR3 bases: TGTGCCACCGGACAGCGGGCCGCGGGCATTCAGTACTTC. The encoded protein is CATGQRAAGIQYF.

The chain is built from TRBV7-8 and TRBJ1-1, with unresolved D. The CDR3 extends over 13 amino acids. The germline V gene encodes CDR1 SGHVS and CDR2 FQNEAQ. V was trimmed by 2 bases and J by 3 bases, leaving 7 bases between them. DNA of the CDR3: TGTGCCAGCAGCTTATCCTTGGACACTGAAGCTTTCTTT. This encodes CASSLSLDTEAFF.

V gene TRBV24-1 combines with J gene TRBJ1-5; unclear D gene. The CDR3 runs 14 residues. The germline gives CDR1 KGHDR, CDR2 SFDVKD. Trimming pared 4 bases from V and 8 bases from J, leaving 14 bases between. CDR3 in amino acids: CATSEPDGLKPQHF. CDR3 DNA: TGTGCCACCAGTGAGCCCGACGGACTAAAGCCCCAGCATTTT.

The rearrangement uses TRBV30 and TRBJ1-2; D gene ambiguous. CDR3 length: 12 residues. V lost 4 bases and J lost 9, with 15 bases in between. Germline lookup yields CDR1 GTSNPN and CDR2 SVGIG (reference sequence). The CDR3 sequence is CAWTETHERYTF. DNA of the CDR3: TGTGCCTGGACCGAGACGCACGAGCGCTACACCTTC.

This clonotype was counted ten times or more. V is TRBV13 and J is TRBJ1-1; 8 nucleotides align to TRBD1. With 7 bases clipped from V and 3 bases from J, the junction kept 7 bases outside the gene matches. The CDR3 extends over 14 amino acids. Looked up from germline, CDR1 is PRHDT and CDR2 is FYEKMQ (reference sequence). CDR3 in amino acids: CASTLDREDTEAFF. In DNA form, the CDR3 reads TGTGCCAGCACCCTGGACAGGGAAGACACTGAAGCTTTCTTT.